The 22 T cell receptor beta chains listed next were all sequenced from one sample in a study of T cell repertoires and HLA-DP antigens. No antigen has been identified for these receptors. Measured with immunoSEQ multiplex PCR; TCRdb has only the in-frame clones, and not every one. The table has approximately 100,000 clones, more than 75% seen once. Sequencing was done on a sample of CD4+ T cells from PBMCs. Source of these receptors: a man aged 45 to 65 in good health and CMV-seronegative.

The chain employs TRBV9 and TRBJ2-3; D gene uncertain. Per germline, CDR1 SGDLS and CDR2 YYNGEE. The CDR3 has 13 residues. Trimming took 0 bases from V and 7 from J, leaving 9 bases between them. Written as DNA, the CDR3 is TGTGCCAGCAGCGTAGGGATCGAGTATACGCAGTATTTT. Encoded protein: CASSVGIEYTQYF.

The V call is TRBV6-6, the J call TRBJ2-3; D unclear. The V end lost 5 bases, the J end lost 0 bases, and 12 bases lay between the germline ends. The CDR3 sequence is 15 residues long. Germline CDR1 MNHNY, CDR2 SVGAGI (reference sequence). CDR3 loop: CASSLDEISTDTQYF. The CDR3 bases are TGTGCCAGCAGTCTAGACGAGATTAGCACAGATACGCAGTATTTT.

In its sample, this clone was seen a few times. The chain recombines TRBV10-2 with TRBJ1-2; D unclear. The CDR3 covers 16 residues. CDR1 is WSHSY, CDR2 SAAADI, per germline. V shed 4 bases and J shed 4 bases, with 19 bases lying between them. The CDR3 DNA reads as TGCGCCAGCAGTGCCCCGATCGCGGGCTCGGGCTATGGCTACACCTTC. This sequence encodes CASSAPIAGSGYGYTF.

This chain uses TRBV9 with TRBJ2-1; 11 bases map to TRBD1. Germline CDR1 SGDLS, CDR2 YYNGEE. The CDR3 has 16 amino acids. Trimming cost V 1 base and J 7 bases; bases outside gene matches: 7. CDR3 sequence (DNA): TGTGCCAGCAGCGTAACCGGGACAGGGGGAATAAATGAGCAGTTCTTC. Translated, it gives CASSVTGTGGINEQFF.

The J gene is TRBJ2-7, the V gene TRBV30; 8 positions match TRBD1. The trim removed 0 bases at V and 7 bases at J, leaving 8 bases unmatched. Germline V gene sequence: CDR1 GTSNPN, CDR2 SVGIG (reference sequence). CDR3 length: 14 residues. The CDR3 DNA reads TGTGCCTGGAGTGTACTCCAGGGGGCGGGTGAGCAGTACTTC. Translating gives CAWSVLQGAGEQYF.

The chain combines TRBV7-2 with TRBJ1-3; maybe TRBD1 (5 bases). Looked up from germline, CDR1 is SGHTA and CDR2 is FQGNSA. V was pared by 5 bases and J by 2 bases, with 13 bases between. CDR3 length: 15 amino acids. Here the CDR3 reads CASSLRVAAGNTIYF. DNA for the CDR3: TGTGCCAGCAGCCTCAGGGTAGCGGCTGGAAACACCATATATTTT.

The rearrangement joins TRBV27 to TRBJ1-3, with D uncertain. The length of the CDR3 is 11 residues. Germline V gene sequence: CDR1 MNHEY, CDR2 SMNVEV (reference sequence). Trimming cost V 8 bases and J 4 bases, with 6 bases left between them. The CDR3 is CASSEGNTIYF. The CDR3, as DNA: TGTGCCAGCTCGGAGGGAAACACCATATATTTT.

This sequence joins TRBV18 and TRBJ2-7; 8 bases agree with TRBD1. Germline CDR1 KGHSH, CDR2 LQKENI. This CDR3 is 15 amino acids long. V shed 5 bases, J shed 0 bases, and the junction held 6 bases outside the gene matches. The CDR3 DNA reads TGTGCCAGCTCAAACGGACAGGGAAGCTCCTACGAGCAGTACTTC. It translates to CASSNGQGSSYEQYF.

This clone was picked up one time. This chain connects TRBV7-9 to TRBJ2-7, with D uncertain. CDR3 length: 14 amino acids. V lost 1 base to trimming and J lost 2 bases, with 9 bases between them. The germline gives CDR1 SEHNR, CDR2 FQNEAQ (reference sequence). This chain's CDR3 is CASSLGPAPYEQYF. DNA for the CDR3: TGTGCCAGCAGCTTAGGACCGGCACCCTACGAGCAGTACTTC. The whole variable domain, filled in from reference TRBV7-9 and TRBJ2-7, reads DTGVSQNPRHKITKRGQNVTFRCDPISEHNRLYWYRQTLGQGPEFLTYFQNEAQLEKSRLLSDRFSAERPKGSFSTLEIQRTEQGDSAMYLCASSLGPAPYEQYFGPGTRLTVT.

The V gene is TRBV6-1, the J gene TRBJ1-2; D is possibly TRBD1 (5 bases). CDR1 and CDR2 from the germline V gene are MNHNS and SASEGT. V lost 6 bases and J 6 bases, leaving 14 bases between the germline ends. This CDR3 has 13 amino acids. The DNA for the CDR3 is TGTGCCAGCAGGGGGGAACATTTGGATGGCTACACCTTC. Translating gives CASRGEHLDGYTF.

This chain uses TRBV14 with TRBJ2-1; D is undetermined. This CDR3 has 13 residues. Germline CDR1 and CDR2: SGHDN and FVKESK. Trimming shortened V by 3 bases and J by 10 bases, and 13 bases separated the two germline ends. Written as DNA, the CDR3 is TGTGCCAGCAGCCATAATTTGTTGGGCGAGCAGTTCTTC. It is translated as CASSHNLLGEQFF.

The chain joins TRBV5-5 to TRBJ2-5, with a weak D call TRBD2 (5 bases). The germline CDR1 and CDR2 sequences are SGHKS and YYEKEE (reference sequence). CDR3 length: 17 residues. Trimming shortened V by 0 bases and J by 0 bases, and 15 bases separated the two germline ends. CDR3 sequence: CASSLDAGVAYQETQYF. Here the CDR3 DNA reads TGTGCCAGCAGCTTGGACGCCGGGGTCGCTTACCAAGAGACCCAGTACTTC.

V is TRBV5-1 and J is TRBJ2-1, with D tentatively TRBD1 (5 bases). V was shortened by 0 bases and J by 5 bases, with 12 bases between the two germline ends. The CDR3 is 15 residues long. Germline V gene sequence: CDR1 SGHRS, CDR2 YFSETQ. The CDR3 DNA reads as TGCGCCAGCAGCTTGGCCACAGGTTTGGACAATGAGCAGTTCTTC. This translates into CASSLATGLDNEQFF.

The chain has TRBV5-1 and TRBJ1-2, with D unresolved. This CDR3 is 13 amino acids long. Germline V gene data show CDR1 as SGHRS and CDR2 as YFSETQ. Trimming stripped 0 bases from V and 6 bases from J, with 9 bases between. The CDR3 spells CASSLEAGDGYTF. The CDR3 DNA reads TGCGCCAGCAGCTTGGAAGCAGGCGATGGCTACACCTTC. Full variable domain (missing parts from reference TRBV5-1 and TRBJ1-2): KAGVTQTPRYLIKTRGQQVTLSCSPISGHRSVSWYQQTPGQGLQFLFEYFSETQRNKGNFPGRFSGRQFSNSRSEMNVSTLELGDSALYLCASSLEAGDGYTFGSGTRLTVV.

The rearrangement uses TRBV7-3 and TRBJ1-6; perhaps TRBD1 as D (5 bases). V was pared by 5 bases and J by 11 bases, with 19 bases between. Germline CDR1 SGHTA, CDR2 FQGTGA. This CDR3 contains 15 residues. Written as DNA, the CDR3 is TGTGCCAGCAGCCGTGACGGGCAGGGAGGCGCACCCCTCCACTTT. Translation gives CASSRDGQGGAPLHF.

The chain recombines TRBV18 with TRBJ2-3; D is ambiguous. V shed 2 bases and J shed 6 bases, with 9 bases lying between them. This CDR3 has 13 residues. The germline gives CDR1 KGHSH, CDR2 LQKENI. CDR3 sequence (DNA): TGTGCCAGCTCACCATCAGCAACGGATACGCAGTATTTT. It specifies CASSPSATDTQYF.

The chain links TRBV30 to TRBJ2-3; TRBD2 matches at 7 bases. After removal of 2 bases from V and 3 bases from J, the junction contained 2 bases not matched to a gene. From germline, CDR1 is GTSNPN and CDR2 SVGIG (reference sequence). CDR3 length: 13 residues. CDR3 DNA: TGTGCCTGGAGTTTGCGGGGGACAGATACGCAGTATTTT. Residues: CAWSLRGTDTQYF.

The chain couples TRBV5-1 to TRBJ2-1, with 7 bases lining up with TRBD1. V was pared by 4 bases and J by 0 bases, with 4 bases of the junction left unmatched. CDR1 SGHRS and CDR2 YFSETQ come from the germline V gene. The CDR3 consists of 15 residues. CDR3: CASSPGTDSYNEQFF. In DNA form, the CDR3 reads TGCGCCAGCAGCCCCGGGACAGACTCCTACAATGAGCAGTTCTTC.

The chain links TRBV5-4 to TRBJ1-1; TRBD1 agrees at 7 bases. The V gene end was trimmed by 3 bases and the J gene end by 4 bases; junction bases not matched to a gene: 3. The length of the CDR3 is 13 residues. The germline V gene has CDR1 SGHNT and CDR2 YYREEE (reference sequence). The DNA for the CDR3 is TGTGCCAGCAGCTCCCCAGGGGGCACTGAAGCTTTCTTT. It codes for CASSSPGGTEAFF.

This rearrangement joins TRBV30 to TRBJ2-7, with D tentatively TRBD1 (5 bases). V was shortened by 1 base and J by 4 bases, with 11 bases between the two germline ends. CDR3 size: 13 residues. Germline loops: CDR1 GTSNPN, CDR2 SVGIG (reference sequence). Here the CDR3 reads CAWSGGALYEQYF. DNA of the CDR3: TGTGCCTGGAGTGGTGGGGCACTTTACGAGCAGTACTTC. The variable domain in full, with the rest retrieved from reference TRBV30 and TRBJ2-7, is SQTIHQWPATLVQPVGSPLSLECTVEGTSNPNLYWYRQAAGRGLQLLFYSVGIGQISSEVPQNLSASRPQDRQFILSSKKLLLSDSGFYLCAWSGGALYEQYFGPGTRLTVT.

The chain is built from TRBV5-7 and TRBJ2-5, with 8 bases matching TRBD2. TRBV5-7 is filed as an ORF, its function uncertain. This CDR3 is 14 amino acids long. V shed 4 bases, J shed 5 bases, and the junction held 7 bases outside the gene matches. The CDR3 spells CASSAKRESETQYF. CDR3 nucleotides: TGTGCCAGCAGCGCAAAGCGGGAGTCGGAGACCCAGTACTTC.

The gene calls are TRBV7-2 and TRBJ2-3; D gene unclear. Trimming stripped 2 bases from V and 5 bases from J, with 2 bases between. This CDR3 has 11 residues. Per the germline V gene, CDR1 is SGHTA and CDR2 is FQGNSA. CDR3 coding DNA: TGTGCCAGCAGCTTAAAAGATACGCAGTATTTT. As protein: CASSLKDTQYF.